The rows below give T cell receptor beta chains drawn from one sample of a study of T cells in Graves' hyperthyroidism and ophthalmopathy. From the multiplex PCR reads, TCRdb called clonotypes with MiXCR, one entry per CDR3 protein. The data contain some 620,000 distinct CDR3 sequences, roughly 17% of them seen just once; the ten biggest clones take up around 4%. Sequenced: blood. These TCRs come from a woman in her 30s with Graves' hyperthyroidism. Each CDR3 is given with its conserved first and last residue. The order of the fields is D gene, V gene, clone size, J gene, CDR3 DNA, CDR3 protein. A D gene is named only where the DNA matches it firmly. Part of the rows lack a size; the others show once, few, many or a class for expanded clones.

NA	TRBV6-5	few	TRBJ1-4	TGTGCCAGCAGTTCTGGGGGGGATGAAAAACTGTTTTTT	CASSSGGDEKLFF
TRBD2	TRBV9	NA	TRBJ2-1	TGTACCAGCAGCGTAACTAGCGGGGGGTACAATGAGCAGTTCTTC	CTSSVTSGGYNEQFF
TRBD2	TRBV19	few	TRBJ2-7	TGTGCCAGTAGTGCTAGCGGGAGTCCCGATTACGAGCAGTACTTC	CASSASGSPDYEQYF
TRBD1	TRBV28	NA	TRBJ1-2	TGTGCCAGCAGTTTTGGTGTTCCGGGACAGGGCTACTATGGCTACACCTTC	CASSFGVPGQGYYGYTF
NA	TRBV20-1	few	TRBJ2-1	TGCAGTGCTGAATTAAGCTATGAGCAGTTCTTC	CSAELSYEQFF
NA	TRBV19	few	TRBJ2-6	TGTGCCGGTAGTCCAGGAAGCTCCGGGGCCAACGTCCTGACTTTC	CAGSPGSSGANVLTF
NA	TRBV3-1	many	TRBJ1-1	TGTGCCAGCAGCCAACGGGGGTTGAACACTGAAGCTTTCTTT	CASSQRGLNTEAFF
TRBD2	TRBV10-3	NA	TRBJ2-3	TGTGCCATCAGTTTAGCGGGAGCAGAAGATACGCAGTATTTT	CAISLAGAEDTQYF
NA	TRBV27	many	TRBJ1-1	TGTGCCAGCAGTTTCTCGGCGGCAAACACTGAAGCTTTCTTT	CASSFSAANTEAFF
TRBD1	TRBV20-1	many	TRBJ1-6	TGCAGTGCTAGACCCGGGACAGGTGTTACTCCCCTCCACTTT	CSARPGTGVTPLHF
NA	TRBV30	NA	TRBJ1-3	TGTGCCTGGGCCAGCTCTGGAAACACCATATATTTT	CAWASSGNTIYF
NA	TRBV6-1	NA	TRBJ2-7	TGTGCCAGCAGTTACGGAATAGGGCAGGCCTACGAGCAGTACTTC	CASSYGIGQAYEQYF
NA	TRBV2	many	TRBJ1-4	TGTGCCAGCACCAAAGGATTTAATGAAAAACTGTTTTTT	CASTKGFNEKLFF
TRBD1	TRBV28	NA	TRBJ1-1	TGTGCCAGCATCGTCCGGGACAGGGCTGAAGCTTTCTTT	CASIVRDRAEAFF
TRBD1	TRBV19	NA	TRBJ1-1	TGTGCCAGTAAACAGGGGGCGAACACTGAAGCTTTCTTT	CASKQGANTEAFF
NA	TRBV7-2	many	TRBJ1-1	TGTGCCAGCAGCTTAATGATGGAGGCTTTCTTT	CASSLMMEAFF
NA	TRBV2	many	TRBJ2-3	TGTGCCAGCAACGGACTTAGCACAGATACGCAGTATTTT	CASNGLSTDTQYF
TRBD1	TRBV7-2	NA	TRBJ2-4	TGTGCCAGCAGCCACGGGACAGGAGTAGGAAACATTCAGTACTTC	CASSHGTGVGNIQYF
NA	TRBV5-4	few	TRBJ2-3	TGTGCCAGCTCTGTGACGGCAGATACGCAGTATTTT	CASSVTADTQYF
NA	TRBV9	NA	TRBJ2-3	TGTGCCAGCAGACGCGGGGAGTGGGGAGATACGCAGTATTTT	CASRRGEWGDTQYF
TRBD2	TRBV2	NA	TRBJ2-1	TGTGCCAGCAGTGAAACGGGGTTGGGGACTAGCGGGACCGATGAGCAGTTCTTC	CASSETGLGTSGTDEQFF
NA	TRBV28	many	TRBJ1-1	TGTGCCAGCATACCCAACCTTGGGGGGGTAGGCGCTTTCTTT	CASIPNLGGVGAFF
TRBD2	TRBV14	few	TRBJ2-3	TGTGCCAGCAGCCAAGGCCGACTAGCGGACCTCAATCGGACGCAGTATTTT	CASSQGRLADLNRTQYF
NA	TRBV4-2	few	TRBJ1-1	TGTGCCAGCAGCCAAGGGAGGGAAGGCACTGAAGCTTTCTTT	CASSQGREGTEAFF
NA	TRBV6-1	many	TRBJ2-3	TGTGCCAGCCAGGTTAGCGGCGCCCCGAATACGCAGTATTTT	CASQVSGAPNTQYF
NA	TRBV27	many	TRBJ2-5	TGTGCCAGCAGTTTATTTTTTCGAGAGACCCAGTACTTC	CASSLFFRETQYF
TRBD2	TRBV3-1	many	TRBJ2-1	TGTGCCAGCAGCCAAGACGCGGGAGGGTCCTACAATGAGCAGTTCTTC	CASSQDAGGSYNEQFF
NA	TRBV7-8	few	TRBJ2-7	TGTGCCAGCAGCCTCCTAGCGATCTCCTACGAGCAGTACTTC	CASSLLAISYEQYF
NA	TRBV3-1	many	TRBJ1-1	TGTGCCAGCAGCCAGCTCACTGAAGCTTTCTTT	CASSQLTEAFF
NA	TRBV7-2	many	TRBJ2-5	TGTGCCAGCAGCTTAGCTACCAGGGGAGAGACCCAGTACTTC	CASSLATRGETQYF
TRBD2	TRBV2	NA	TRBJ2-1	TGTGCCAGCAGGGTGCTAGCGGCCTCCTACAATGAGCAGTTCTTC	CASRVLAASYNEQFF
NA	TRBV7-2	many	TRBJ2-1	TGTGCCAGCAGCTTAGTAGGCCTAAACTACAATGAGCAGTTCTTC	CASSLVGLNYNEQFF
TRBD1	TRBV19	NA	TRBJ2-7	TGTGCCACCAGTGGTTGGACAGGGGGCGGAGAGCAGTACTTC	CATSGWTGGGEQYF
TRBD2	TRBV5-8	NA	TRBJ2-3	TGTGCCAGCAGTCAAGCAGCGGGAGAAGATACGCAGTATTTT	CASSQAAGEDTQYF
TRBD2	TRBV5-1	many	TRBJ2-1	TGCGCCAGCCGAGCTTGGACTAGCGGCGTACAGAGGGAGCAGTTCTTC	CASRAWTSGVQREQFF
NA	TRBV20-1	NA	TRBJ1-5	TGCAGTGCTAGAGATAACCTGGGGTATAGCAATCAGCCCCAGCATTTT	CSARDNLGYSNQPQHF
NA	TRBV20-1	many	TRBJ2-1	TGCAGTGCTAGTAGGGCGCCTAGCTCCTACAATGAGCAGTTCTTC	CSASRAPSSYNEQFF
NA	TRBV5-1	many	TRBJ1-2	TGCGCCAGCAGCCAATTCGGGGGGCGCGACGTCTATGGCTACACCTTC	CASSQFGGRDVYGYTF
TRBD1	TRBV10-3	few	TRBJ1-1	TGTGCCACCCACATGACAGGGGAGGACACTGAAGCTTTCTTT	CATHMTGEDTEAFF
TRBD2	TRBV6-1	many	TRBJ2-3	TGTGCCAGCAGGGGACTAGCGGGCCGGGGAGCAGATACGCAGTATTTT	CASRGLAGRGADTQYF